This TCR beta chain was sequenced in a study of blood T cell repertoires in COVID-19. Study members were between about 18 and 100 years old and lived in 24 US regions. With 6 bases clipped from V and 4 bases from J, the junction kept 6 bases outside the gene matches. The CDR3 is 14 amino acids. CDR1 is MDHEN and CDR2 is SYDVKM in the germline V gene. Profiled with immunoSEQ multiplex PCR; TCRdb holds only in-frame clones, not every one. This sample yields roughly 230,000 clones, of which around 84% are seen a single time; 5% to 8% belongs to the top ten. V and J are TRBV28 and TRBJ2-5; 9 nucleotides line up with TRBD1. Sequences were obtained from PBMCs or T cells enriched from blood (not recorded which). This receptor was taken from a woman in her 50s who had been exposed to COVID-19. The CDR3 DNA reads as TGTGCCAGCAGCTTAACAGGGGGCGGAGAGACCCAGTACTTC. Its translation: CASSLTGGGETQYF.